This is a list of T cell receptor beta chains from one sample in a study of T cells in Graves' hyperthyroidism and ophthalmopathy. TCRdb passed the multiplex PCR reads through MiXCR, listing each CDR3 protein once. The table has roughly 45,000 distinct CDR3 sequences, about half seen once. Sequencing was done on a sample of peripheral blood or thyroid tissue (not recorded which). The source is a woman aged 45-65 years with Graves' hyperthyroidism. Both conserved end residues are part of each CDR3. The D gene is left open where the match is weak. Some rows mark clone size as missing; the rest say once, few, many or name a class of expanded clone.

V: TRBV20-1; J: TRBJ2-5; size: few; D: -; DNA: TGCAGTGCTAGAGCGTTTAAGACCCAGTACTTC; CDR3: CSARAFKTQYF
V: TRBV12-3/TRBV12-4; J: TRBJ2-5; size: -; D: -; DNA: TGTGCCAGCAGTCCCGGCCTCGGGGTTGGAGAGACCCAGTACTTC; CDR3: CASSPGLGVGETQYF
V: TRBV20-1; J: TRBJ1-5; size: -; D: TRBD1; DNA: TGCAGTGCTAGGACAGGGGCAGGTCAGCCCCAGCATTTT; CDR3: CSARTGAGQPQHF
V: TRBV6-5; J: TRBJ1-2; size: many; D: TRBD1; DNA: TGTGCCAGCAGTTACTCCGGGACAGGGGGCGATGGCTACACCTTC; CDR3: CASSYSGTGGDGYTF
V: TRBV12-3/TRBV12-4; J: TRBJ2-5; size: -; D: -; DNA: TGTGCCAGCAGTCTCGCAGGGACGGAGACCCAGTACTTC; CDR3: CASSLAGTETQYF
V: TRBV20-1; J: TRBJ1-1; size: -; D: -; DNA: TGCAGTGCTGAGAGGGGGAACACTGAAGCTTTCTTT; CDR3: CSAERGNTEAFF
V: TRBV7-9; J: TRBJ1-2; size: -; D: -; DNA: TGTGCCAGCAGCCCAGCTCTTGGGTCCTATGGCTACACCTTC; CDR3: CASSPALGSYGYTF
V: TRBV10-3; J: TRBJ1-1; size: many; D: TRBD1; DNA: TGTGCCATCAGTGAGTCCCCCGGACAGGGGGCCACTGAAGCTTTCTTT; CDR3: CAISESPGQGATEAFF
V: TRBV4-1; J: TRBJ1-2; size: many; D: -; DNA: TGCGCCAGCAGCACCCGACAGGATGGCTACACCTTC; CDR3: CASSTRQDGYTF
V: TRBV20-1; J: TRBJ1-1; size: once; D: TRBD1; DNA: TGCAGTGCTCCGGGACAGGCTTATGAAGCTTTCTTT; CDR3: CSAPGQAYEAFF
V: TRBV19; J: TRBJ2-1; size: -; D: TRBD2; DNA: TGTGCCAGTCGGGGGGGGGTCCTTTACAATGAGCAGTTCTTC; CDR3: CASRGGVLYNEQFF
V: TRBV6-1; J: TRBJ1-3; size: -; D: -; DNA: TGTGCCAGCACAAGGGGGGACCCTGAAAACACCGTATATTTT; CDR3: CASTRGDPENTVYF
V: TRBV19; J: TRBJ2-3; size: many; D: -; DNA: TGTGCCAGTAGATGGGATAAGGATACGCAGTATTTT; CDR3: CASRWDKDTQYF
V: TRBV7-2; J: TRBJ2-5; size: medium-sized; D: -; DNA: TGTGCCAGCAGCTTGGGGGGTCGAGAGACCCAGTACTTC; CDR3: CASSLGGRETQYF
V: TRBV2; J: TRBJ1-2; size: -; D: -; DNA: TGTGCCAGCTTAGCCGGGACCAACTATGGCTACACCTTC; CDR3: CASLAGTNYGYTF
V: TRBV12-3/TRBV12-4; J: TRBJ1-2; size: -; D: -; DNA: TGTGCCAGCAGCCCTGACAGGTCCCTGGGGACCTATGGCTACACCTTC; CDR3: CASSPDRSLGTYGYTF
V: TRBV28; J: TRBJ1-2; size: many; D: -; DNA: TGTGCCAGCAGCCGCGTCTATGGCTACACCTTC; CDR3: CASSRVYGYTF